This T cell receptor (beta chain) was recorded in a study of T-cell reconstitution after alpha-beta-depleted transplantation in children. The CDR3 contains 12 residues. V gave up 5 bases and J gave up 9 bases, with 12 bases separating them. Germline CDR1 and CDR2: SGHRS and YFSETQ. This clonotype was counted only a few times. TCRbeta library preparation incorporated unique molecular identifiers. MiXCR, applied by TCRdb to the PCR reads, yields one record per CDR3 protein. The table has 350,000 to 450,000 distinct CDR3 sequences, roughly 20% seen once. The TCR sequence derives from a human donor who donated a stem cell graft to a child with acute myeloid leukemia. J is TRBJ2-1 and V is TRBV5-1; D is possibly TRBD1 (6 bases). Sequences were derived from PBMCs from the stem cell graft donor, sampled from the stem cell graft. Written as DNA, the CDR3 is TGCGCCAGCAGGTCAGGGGTGGGTGAGCAGTTCTTC. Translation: CASRSGVGEQFF.